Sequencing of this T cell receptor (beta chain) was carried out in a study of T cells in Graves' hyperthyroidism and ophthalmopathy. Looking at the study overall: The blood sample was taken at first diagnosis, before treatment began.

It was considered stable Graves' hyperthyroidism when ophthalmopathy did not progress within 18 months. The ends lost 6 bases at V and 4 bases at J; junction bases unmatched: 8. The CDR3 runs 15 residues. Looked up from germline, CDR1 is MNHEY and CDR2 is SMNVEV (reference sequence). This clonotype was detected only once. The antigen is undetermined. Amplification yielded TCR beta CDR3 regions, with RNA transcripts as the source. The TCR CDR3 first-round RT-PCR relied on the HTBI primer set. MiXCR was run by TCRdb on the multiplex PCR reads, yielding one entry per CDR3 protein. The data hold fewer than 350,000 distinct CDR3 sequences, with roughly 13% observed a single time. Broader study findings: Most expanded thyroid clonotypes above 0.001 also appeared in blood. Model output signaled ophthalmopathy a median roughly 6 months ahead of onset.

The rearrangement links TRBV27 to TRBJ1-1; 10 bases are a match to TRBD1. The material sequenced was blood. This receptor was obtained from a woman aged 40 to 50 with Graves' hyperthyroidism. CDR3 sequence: CASRNPTGGFTEAFF. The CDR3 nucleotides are TGTGCCAGCAGAAACCCGACAGGGGGCTTCACTGAAGCTTTCTTT.